Presented here are 32 T cell receptor beta chains from one specimen sequenced in a study of T cell responses to AZD1222 COVID-19 vaccine. Clones were sequenced by immunoSEQ multiplex PCR, and TCRdb holds only the in-frame ones, with some missing. The data contain under 200,000 clones, roughly 94% of them singletons. This specimen consisted of peripheral blood, obtained on day 0 of AZD1222 vaccination. All receptors derive from an adult in good health.

The chain recombines TRBV28 with TRBJ1-6, with no clear D. This CDR3 is 16 amino acids long. Between the trimmed V and J ends, which lost 6 bases and 0 bases, there was a span of 12 bases. Germline V lookup: CDR1 MDHEN, CDR2 SYDVKM. The CDR3 DNA follows: TGTGCCAGCAGCCCGGCGGGGAGCTCCTATAATTCACCCCTCCACTTT. This translates into CASSPAGSSYNSPLHF.

This clone was recorded once. The gene calls are TRBV5-5 and TRBJ1-5; D is unresolved. V lost 6 bases to trimming and J lost 4 bases, with 17 bases between them. The CDR3 is 15 amino acids. Germline CDR1 reads SGHKS; CDR2 reads YYEKEE (reference sequence). This CDR3 reads CASTPWTGSNQPQHF. The CDR3 region has the DNA TGTGCCAGCACCCCTTGGACGGGGTCTAATCAGCCCCAGCATTTT.

V and J are TRBV14 and TRBJ2-5, with D perhaps TRBD1 (5 bases). CDR3 size: 12 residues. CDR1 and CDR2 (germline): SGHDN, FVKESK. Trimming stripped 1 base from V and 7 bases from J, with 7 bases between. The CDR3 sequence: CASSQGGGTQYF. DNA for the CDR3: TGTGCCAGCAGCCAAGGGGGCGGGACCCAGTACTTC. Full variable domain (missing parts from reference TRBV14 and TRBJ2-5): EAGVTQFPSHSVIEKGQTVTLRCDPISGHDNLYWYRRVMGKEIKFLLHFVKESKQDESGMPNNRFLAERTGGTYSTLKVQPAELEDSGVYFCASSQGGGTQYFGPGTRLLVL.

In DNA form, the CDR3 reads TGTGCCAGCATGGAATGGACAGGGGGTTCCTACGAGCAGTACTTC. It yields the protein CASMEWTGGSYEQYF. J is TRBJ2-7 and V is TRBV2, with 10 bases lining up with TRBD1. The CDR3 contains 15 residues. CDR1 and CDR2 (germline): SNHLY, FYNNEI. V lost 7 bases, J lost 1 base, and 7 bases stayed unmatched. Based on the CDR3 plus reference TRBV2 and TRBJ2-7, the full variable domain is EPEVTQTPSHQVTQMGQEVILRCVPISNHLYFYWYRQILGQKVEFLVSFYNNEISEKSEIFDDQFSVERPDGSNFTLKIRSTKLEDSAMYFCASMEWTGGSYEQYFGPGTRLTVT.

The genes are TRBV11-2 and TRBJ1-2; D remains unclear. This CDR3 is built from 12 residues. Germline loops: CDR1 SGHAT, CDR2 FQNNGV. Trimming removed 8 bases from V and 8 bases from J, with 15 bases in between. Here the CDR3 DNA reads TGTGCCAGCGGCCCGGTGGGCGGCGGCTACACCTTC. Encoded protein: CASGPVGGGYTF. Based on the CDR3 plus reference TRBV11-2 and TRBJ1-2, the full variable domain is EAGVAQSPRYKIIEKRQSVAFWCNPISGHATLYWYQQILGQGPKLLIQFQNNGVVDDSQLPKDRFSAERLKGVDSTLKIQPAKLEDSAVYLCASGPVGGGYTFGSGTRLTVV.

The genes are TRBV11-3 and TRBJ1-4; a weak D match, TRBD1 (5 bases). V was pared by 5 bases and J by 0 bases, with 10 bases between. The CDR3 is made up of 15 amino acids. Germline CDR1 SGHNT, CDR2 YENEEA. In DNA form, the CDR3 reads TGTGCCAGCAGCCAGGGAGAGACAACTAATGAAAAACTGTTTTTT. Amino acids: CASSQGETTNEKLFF.

This clone has only one observation. This sequence joins TRBV28 and TRBJ2-7; maybe TRBD2 (6 bases). The CDR3 is 16 amino acids. With 6 bases removed from V and 6 bases from J, the gap between germline ends came to 24 bases. Germline-derived CDR1 and CDR2 are MDHEN and SYDVKM. The CDR3 reads CASSPTTSRNNGEQYF. CDR3 nucleotide sequence: TGTGCCAGCAGCCCTACCACTAGCCGAAACAACGGCGAGCAGTACTTC. Complete variable domain (other parts from reference TRBV28 and TRBJ2-7): DVKVTQSSRYLVKRTGEKVFLECVQDMDHENMFWYRQDPGLGLRLIYFSYDVKMKEKGDIPEGYSVSREKKERFSLILESASTNQTSMYLCASSPTTSRNNGEQYFGPGTRLTVT.

This clone showed up just once. This chain uses TRBV6-5 with TRBJ1-2; weak D call: TRBD1 (5 bases). The germline V and J ends were trimmed by 2 bases and 4 bases, with 11 bases remaining between them. The CDR3 is made up of 14 amino acids. Germline V gene sequence: CDR1 MNHEY, CDR2 SVGAGI. CDR3 in DNA: TGTGCCAGCAGTTACACCCCAGGGAGCTATGGCTACACCTTC. Protein sequence: CASSYTPGSYGYTF.

In its sample, this clone was seen once. V gene TRBV19 combines with J gene TRBJ2-7, with D maybe TRBD1 (5 bases). This CDR3 has 14 residues. V was trimmed by 6 bases and J by 3 bases, leaving 15 bases between them. Germline V gene sequence: CDR1 LNHDA, CDR2 SQIVND (reference sequence). CDR3 coding DNA: TGTGCCAGTAGGCTCCGGCAGGGCAACTACGAGCAGTACTTC. Translating it yields CASRLRQGNYEQYF.

This sequence joins TRBV19 and TRBJ1-5, with 7 bases matching TRBD1. This CDR3 region has 16 residues. V lost 0 bases and J lost 0; bases outside the gene matches: 2. The germline gives CDR1 LNHDA, CDR2 SQIVND (reference sequence). CDR3 amino acids: CASSIETGYSNQPQHF. CDR3 DNA: TGTGCCAGTAGTATAGAGACAGGGTATAGCAATCAGCCCCAGCATTTT.

The chain is built from TRBV5-1 and TRBJ1-2; TRBD1 aligns across 7 bases. Germline loops: CDR1 SGHRS, CDR2 YFSETQ. The junction had 13 bases not matched to a gene; V was cut back by 3 bases and J by 8 bases. This CDR3 comprises 15 residues. CDR3 nucleotide sequence: TGCGCCAGCAGCTCTCGGTTACAGACAGGGAGCGGCTACACCTTC. Amino acids: CASSSRLQTGSGYTF.

The rearrangement joins TRBV30 to TRBJ2-1, with D hard to call. CDR1 and CDR2 from the germline V gene are GTSNPN and SVGIG (reference sequence). Deletions cut 0 bases from V and 10 bases from J, with 16 bases between. The CDR3 covers 14 residues. In DNA form, the CDR3 reads TGTGCCTGGAGTGTACGAAGAGAGGTCGGGGAGCAGTTCTTC. Amino acid sequence: CAWSVRREVGEQFF.

The chain recombines TRBV5-4 with TRBJ2-3; the D gene is possibly TRBD2 (5 bases). CDR1 is SGHNT, CDR2 YYREEE, per germline (reference sequence). The CDR3 consists of 15 residues. V lost 5 bases, J lost 0 bases, and 13 bases lay in between. The CDR3, as DNA: TGTGCCAGCAGGGACTCCAACCCTAGCACAGATACGCAGTATTTT. This encodes CASRDSNPSTDTQYF.

The rearrangement joins TRBV3-1 (or the pseudogene TRBV3-2) to TRBJ1-5; maybe TRBD1 (6 bases). Germline CDR1 LGHDT, CDR2 YNNKEL (reference sequence). V lost 5 bases to trimming and J lost 0 bases, with 11 bases between them. This CDR3 spans 15 amino acids. Here the CDR3 DNA reads TGTGCCAGCAGCAGGACAGTAGATAGCAATCAGCCCCAGCATTTT. Encoded protein: CASSRTVDSNQPQHF.

The V gene is TRBV28, the J gene TRBJ2-5; TRBD1 is a possible D gene (6 bases). The germline V gene encodes CDR1 MDHEN and CDR2 SYDVKM. Trimming pared 8 bases from V and 4 bases from J, leaving 11 bases between. CDR3 length equals 12 residues. The CDR3 loop is CASAAGVETQYF. CDR3 nucleotide sequence: TGTGCCAGCGCGGCAGGGGTAGAGACCCAGTACTTC.

The rearrangement joins TRBV27 to TRBJ2-3; 8 bases are shared with TRBD2. V shed 3 bases, J shed 2 bases, and the junction held 4 bases outside the gene matches. The germline V gene encodes CDR1 MNHEY and CDR2 SMNVEV (reference sequence). CDR3 length equals 15 residues. CDR3 region: CASSFSSGYTDTQYF. In DNA, the CDR3 is TGTGCCAGCAGTTTCTCTAGCGGGTACACAGATACGCAGTATTTT.

The rearrangement links TRBV18 to TRBJ1-2; D uncertain. Trimming left V 2 bases short and J 0 bases short, with 7 bases between. The germline V gene encodes CDR1 KGHSH and CDR2 LQKENI. The CDR3 is 14 amino acids. CDR3 coding DNA: TGTGCCAGCTCACCAGAAGTTCCTAACTATGGCTACACCTTC. This encodes CASSPEVPNYGYTF.

The chain uses TRBV30 and TRBJ1-2; D gene uncertain. Germline CDR1 GTSNPN, CDR2 SVGIG (reference sequence). V lost 5 bases and J 6 bases, leaving 16 bases between the germline ends. This CDR3 has 13 amino acids. The CDR3, as DNA: TGTGCCTGGGGGGTCTCGTCAGGAAATGGCTACACCTTC. Translation gives CAWGVSSGNGYTF. The whole variable domain, filled in from reference TRBV30 and TRBJ1-2, reads SQTIHQWPATLVQPVGSPLSLECTVEGTSNPNLYWYRQAAGRGLQLLFYSVGIGQISSEVPQNLSASRPQDRQFILSSKKLLLSDSGFYLCAWGVSSGNGYTFGSGTRLTVV.

This clone was counted a single time. V usage is TRBV30 and J usage is TRBJ2-3, with a possible D match to TRBD2 (5 bases). This CDR3 has 14 residues. Deletions cut 3 bases from V and 0 bases from J, with 10 bases between. CDR1 and CDR2 (germline): GTSNPN, SVGIG (reference sequence). The CDR3 spells CAWSGVGSTDTQYF. Written as DNA, the CDR3 is TGTGCCTGGAGCGGGGTGGGAAGCACAGATACGCAGTATTTT. The variable domain in full, with the rest retrieved from reference TRBV30 and TRBJ2-3, is SQTIHQWPATLVQPVGSPLSLECTVEGTSNPNLYWYRQAAGRGLQLLFYSVGIGQISSEVPQNLSASRPQDRQFILSSKKLLLSDSGFYLCAWSGVGSTDTQYFGPGTRLTVL.

The J gene is TRBJ2-7, the V gene TRBV10-3; 9 nucleotides match TRBD1. V lost 11 bases to trimming and J lost 4 bases; unmatched junction nucleotides: 3. CDR1 is ENHRY, CDR2 SYGVKD, per germline. This CDR3 spans 11 amino acids. CDR3 sequence (DNA): TGTGCCGGGGGACAGGGATACGAGCAGTACTTC. Its translation is CAGGQGYEQYF.

The chain recombines TRBV10-3 with TRBJ1-1, with TRBD1 as a possible D gene (5 bases). V lost 3 bases and J 0 bases, leaving 8 bases between the germline ends. Germline lookup yields CDR1 ENHRY and CDR2 SYGVKD. The CDR3 extends over 14 amino acids. Here the CDR3 reads CAISDQGMNTEAFF. In DNA form, the CDR3 reads TGTGCCATCAGTGATCAGGGCATGAACACTGAAGCTTTCTTT.

This clone came up once. This chain joins TRBV28 and TRBJ2-2; possible D gene TRBD1, 5 bases. V was shortened by 8 bases and J by 6 bases, with 7 bases between the two germline ends. The CDR3 is made up of 11 amino acids. Germline CDR1 is MDHEN and CDR2 is SYDVKM. This CDR3 reads CASGAPGELFF. In DNA form, the CDR3 reads TGTGCCAGCGGGGCGCCCGGGGAGCTGTTTTTT.

The chain carries TRBV2 and TRBJ1-5; a weak D match, TRBD1 (6 bases). Germline V CDR1 and CDR2: SNHLY, FYNNEI. V was pared by 8 bases and J by 8 bases, with 19 bases between. This CDR3 is built from 14 residues. This chain's CDR3 is CASDKSRGTEPQHF. In DNA, the CDR3 is TGTGCCAGCGACAAGAGCAGGGGAACGGAGCCCCAGCATTTT.

This clone was detected once. The V call is TRBV2, the J call TRBJ1-1; 10 bases match TRBD1. CDR3 length: 15 amino acids. With 6 bases clipped from V and 1 base from J, the junction kept 5 bases outside the gene matches. Germline CDR1 reads SNHLY; CDR2 reads FYNNEI. CDR3: CASRSGQGWNTEAFF. The CDR3 nucleotides are TGTGCCAGCAGATCGGGACAGGGGTGGAACACTGAAGCTTTCTTT.

The chain has TRBV5-1 and TRBJ2-2; the D gene could be TRBD1 or TRBD2 (5 bases each). The CDR3 is made up of 14 amino acids. Germline CDR1 SGHRS, CDR2 YFSETQ. Trimming pared 5 bases from V and 2 bases from J, leaving 10 bases between. The CDR3 DNA reads TGCGCCAGCAGGGGGCTAGCCAACACCGGGGAGCTGTTTTTT. This codes for CASRGLANTGELFF.

The genes are TRBV10-3 and TRBJ2-1, with unresolved D. The germline V gene has CDR1 ENHRY and CDR2 SYGVKD. V was clipped by 5 bases and J by 10 bases, with 12 bases between them. This CDR3 spans 12 amino acids. The CDR3 DNA is TGTGCCATCAGTCCCTTTAATCGCGAGCAGTTCTTC. Its protein is CAISPFNREQFF.

The chain is built from TRBV30 and TRBJ2-5; 9 positions match TRBD2. CDR1 and CDR2 (germline): GTSNPN, SVGIG (reference sequence). J was trimmed by 7 bases and V by 2 bases; bases with no gene match: 11. CDR3 length: 15 residues. The CDR3 protein is CAWSKGDSGSGTQYF. In nucleotides, the CDR3 is TGTGCCTGGAGTAAAGGAGATAGCGGGAGCGGGACCCAGTACTTC.

The chain combines TRBV27 with TRBJ2-7; D might be TRBD1 (5 bases). Deletions cut 6 bases from V and 3 bases from J, with 18 bases between. The CDR3 runs 15 residues. CDR1 is MNHEY, CDR2 SMNVEV, per germline (reference sequence). Here the CDR3 reads CASRNLMTDRYEQYF. In nucleotides, the CDR3 is TGTGCCAGCAGAAACCTGATGACAGATCGCTACGAGCAGTACTTC.

This clone was counted once. The V call is TRBV4-1, the J call TRBJ2-5; D is tentatively TRBD1 or TRBD2 (5 bases each). The CDR3 length is 16 residues. Trimming pared 0 bases from V and 4 bases from J, leaving 15 bases between. Germline V lookup: CDR1 MGHRA, CDR2 YSYEKL. CDR3 sequence: CASSQEFGGVIETQYF. The CDR3 region has the DNA TGCGCCAGCAGCCAAGAGTTTGGGGGAGTGATAGAGACCCAGTACTTC.

V gene TRBV5-1 combines with J gene TRBJ1-2, with D unclear. The length of the CDR3 is 13 residues. The V gene lost 2 bases and the J gene lost 8 bases, with 13 bases spanning the gap. Per germline, CDR1 SGHRS and CDR2 YFSETQ. The CDR3 loop reads CASSFLDPMGYTF. As DNA, the CDR3 is TGCGCCAGCAGCTTCTTAGACCCTATGGGCTACACCTTC.

V usage is TRBV7-2 and J usage is TRBJ1-2, with TRBD1 matching 8 bases. Germline loops: CDR1 SGHTA, CDR2 FQGNSA. The CDR3 totals 15 residues. The V segment lost 4 bases and the J segment 1 base; nucleotides outside the gene matches: 5. CDR3 DNA: TGTGCCAGCAGCTCCCAGGGGGCGAGTAACTATGGCTACACCTTC. Translated, it gives CASSSQGASNYGYTF.

The chain joins TRBV9 to TRBJ1-6; a weak D match, TRBD1 (6 bases). The germline gives CDR1 SGDLS, CDR2 YYNGEE. The CDR3 sequence is 19 residues long. V shed 3 bases and J shed 7 bases, with 26 bases lying between them. CDR3 sequence: CASSASLGGGRGRNSPLHF. The CDR3 DNA reads TGTGCCAGCAGCGCCTCCTTGGGGGGCGGTAGGGGACGGAATTCACCCCTCCACTTT. Based on the CDR3 plus reference TRBV9 and TRBJ1-6, the full variable domain is DSGVTQTPKHLITATGQRVTLRCSPRSGDLSVYWYQQSLDQGLQFLIQYYNGEERAKGNILERFSAQQFPDLHSELNLSSLELGDSALYFCASSASLGGGRGRNSPLHFGNGTRLTVT.